This T cell receptor (beta chain) was observed in a study of control samples from healthy donors and cancer patients. V lost 3 bases to trimming and J lost 6 bases, with 4 bases between them. The CDR3 contains 11 residues. TCRdb keeps only in-frame clones here, not all; method: immunoSEQ multiplex PCR. The repertoire holds about 14,000 clones, with over 70% as singletons. Sequences were obtained from formalin-fixed, paraffin-embedded tissue. The chain is built from TRBV12-3 or TRBV12-4 and TRBJ2-3; D remains unclear. The receptor was isolated from a male donor with melanoma. The CDR3 DNA sequence: TGTGCCAGCAGTTTTATGGATACGCAGTATTTT. It is translated as CASSFMDTQYF.